A selection of T cell receptor beta chains follows, all from one sample in a study of human T cells and chemical hapten exposure. A single record per CDR3 protein comes from TCRdb applying MiXCR to the RACE reads. The repertoire holds 85,000 to 95,000 distinct CDR3 sequences, with approximately 9.7% as singletons. Sequencing was performed on whole blood. The receptors come from a female donor in good health. Some clones in this sample may be carry-over from other donors' samples. Both conserved end residues are part of each CDR3. A D gene is named only where the DNA matches it firmly. Clone sizes are given selectively: once, few, many, or a class where the clone is expanded.

few	.	TRBJ2-1	TRBV28	TGTGCCAGCAGTCTTTCGCCTAAAAGTGAGCAGTTCTTC	CASSLSPKSEQFF
many	.	TRBJ2-3	TRBV12-3/TRBV12-4	TGTGCCAGCAGTCCCCTCCGGTGGGGGGCCACAGATACGCAGTATTTT	CASSPLRWGATDTQYF
.	.	TRBJ2-1	TRBV28	TGTGCCAGCAGTTTACGGAGGGCCTATCGGAATGAGCAGTTCTTC	CASSLRRAYRNEQFF
few	TRBD1	TRBJ2-1	TRBV28	TGTGCCAGCAGCCGCCAGGGGACAGGGCAGAATGAGCAGTTCTTC	CASSRQGTGQNEQFF
many	.	TRBJ2-2	TRBV6-6	TGTGCCAGCAGTTACTCGACCGGGGAGCTGTTTTTT	CASSYSTGELFF
many	TRBD2	TRBJ2-3	TRBV7-9	TGTGCCAGCAGAGGACTAGCGGGCCTCACAGATACGCAGTATTTT	CASRGLAGLTDTQYF
few	.	TRBJ2-3	TRBV24-1	TGTGCCACCAGTGATTATTCCTTTTTCGGGACTGGCACAGATACGCAGTATTTT	CATSDYSFFGTGTDTQYF
few	TRBD2	TRBJ2-1	TRBV12-3/TRBV12-4	TGTGCCAGCAGTCTTAGCGGGAGAACCTACAATGAGCAGTTCTTC	CASSLSGRTYNEQFF
few	TRBD2	TRBJ2-2	TRBV5-1	TGCGCCAGCAGGGAAGGACTAGCGAGGGTCGGGGAGCTGTTTTTT	CASREGLARVGELFF
few	TRBD2	TRBJ2-3	TRBV2	TGTGCCAGCAGGGCTAGCGGGAGTTGGGCAGATACGCAGTATTTT	CASRASGSWADTQYF
.	.	TRBJ2-2	TRBV30	TGTGCCTGGAGAGCACAGGGGGGGAGCACCGGGGAGCTGTTTTTT	CAWRAQGGSTGELFF
few	.	TRBJ2-5	TRBV6-2/TRBV6-3	TGTGCCAGCCAAGCAGGGATAGAGACCCAGTACTTC	CASQAGIETQYF
many	.	TRBJ2-1	TRBV6-4	TGTGCCAGCAGTGAGGACACCTACAATGAGCAGTTCTTC	CASSEDTYNEQFF
.	.	TRBJ2-7	TRBV15	TGTGCCACCAGCAGAGTCAGATCCGGGTCCTTCTCCTACGAGCAGTACTTC	CATSRVRSGSFSYEQYF
many	TRBD1	TRBJ2-7	TRBV6-1	TGTGCCAGCAGCGGACAGGGAATCGGCGAGCAGTACTTC	CASSGQGIGEQYF
many	.	TRBJ2-1	TRBV5-1	TGCGCCAGCGGCCCCGACTACAATGAGCAGTTCTTC	CASGPDYNEQFF
.	.	TRBJ1-1	TRBV2	TGTGCCAGCAGTTCTCGACAGTACACTGAAGCTTTCTTT	CASSSRQYTEAFF
.	TRBD2	TRBJ2-7	TRBV6-2/TRBV6-3	TGTGCCAGCAGTTACTCCCGTCCGGGACTAGCAGGGGAGCAGTACTTC	CASSYSRPGLAGEQYF
.	TRBD2	TRBJ2-1	TRBV19	TGTGCCAGTAGTCGGGGGGAGTACAATGAGCAGTTCTTC	CASSRGEYNEQFF
few	.	TRBJ2-7	TRBV21-1	TGTGCCAGCAGCAAAGAGGACGAGCAGTACTTC	CASSKEDEQYF
few	.	TRBJ1-2	TRBV20-1	TGCAGTGCTAGAGGCGGGCAGACTTATGGCTACACCTTC	CSARGGQTYGYTF
once	.	TRBJ1-5	TRBV6-2/TRBV6-3	TGTGCCAGCAGGATCATCGGGGGCGATAATCAGCCCCAGCATTTT	CASRIIGGDNQPQHF
.	.	TRBJ1-3	TRBV7-9	TGTGCCAGCAGACAAAAACAGGGTGCTGGAAACACCATATATTTT	CASRQKQGAGNTIYF
.	.	TRBJ1-1	TRBV6-4	TGTGCCGGCAGTGACTCTATGAACACTGAAGCTTTCTTT	CAGSDSMNTEAFF
many	.	TRBJ1-1	TRBV29-1	TGCAGCGTTGAACAGGGGAACACTGAAGCTTTCTTT	CSVEQGNTEAFF
.	TRBD1	TRBJ2-1	TRBV18	TGTGCCAGCCACAGGGGGTCAGGAAATGAGCAGTTCTTC	CASHRGSGNEQFF
few	.	TRBJ1-1	TRBV5-1	TGCGCCAGCAGGGGGACATTGAACACTGAAGCTTTCTTT	CASRGTLNTEAFF
.	TRBD1	TRBJ2-7	TRBV12-3/TRBV12-4	TGTGCCAGCAGCACAGACAGGGAAGGACGCGAGCAGTACTTC	CASSTDREGREQYF
few	.	TRBJ1-4	TRBV5-4	TGTGCCAGCAGCGCGAGGACAGAGGAAAAACTGTTTTTT	CASSARTEEKLFF
many	TRBD1	TRBJ1-4	TRBV2	TGTGCCAGCCGGACAGGGCCAAATGAAAAACTGTTTTTT	CASRTGPNEKLFF
many	.	TRBJ1-4	TRBV28	TGTGCCAGCAGTTTCCCAGGGGTGGCTGAAAAACTGTTTTTT	CASSFPGVAEKLFF
.	TRBD2	TRBJ2-1	TRBV14	TGTGCCAGCAGCCAAGATCCAAGCGGGAGGTTAAATGAGCAGTTCTTC	CASSQDPSGRLNEQFF
few	TRBD2	TRBJ2-1	TRBV11-2	TGTGCCAGCAGCTCAGGAGGGGCTAGCGGGAGCTCCTACAATGAGCAGTTCTTC	CASSSGGASGSSYNEQFF
many	.	TRBJ1-2	TRBV4-1	TGCGCCAGCAGCCAAGGGGCGGCAGGGGTTGGCTACACCTTC	CASSQGAAGVGYTF
.	TRBD1	TRBJ1-2	TRBV20-1	TGCAGTGCCGACCCCCCAGGGGGCAACTATGGCTACACCTTC	CSADPPGGNYGYTF
.	.	TRBJ2-1	TRBV2	TGTGCCAGCACTCTCACTACCTACAATGAGCAGTTCTTC	CASTLTTYNEQFF
.	.	TRBJ1-1	TRBV2	TGTGCCAGCATAGGAGAGAGGGGAACTGAAGCTTTCTTT	CASIGERGTEAFF
few	TRBD2	TRBJ2-7	TRBV6-2/TRBV6-3	TGTGCCAGCAGTGAACTAGCGGGAACCTCCTACGAGCAGTACTTC	CASSELAGTSYEQYF
few	.	TRBJ1-2	TRBV14	TGTGCCAGCAGCCAAGCGGGGGGCGGTTATGGCTACACCTTC	CASSQAGGGYGYTF
many	.	TRBJ2-5	TRBV2	TGTGCCAGCAGTGAAAGGGGGATGGAGACCCAGTACTTC	CASSERGMETQYF
many	.	TRBJ2-7	TRBV15	TGTGCCACCAGCAAAACGGGGGTTAACTACGAGCAGTACTTC	CATSKTGVNYEQYF
many	.	TRBJ2-2	TRBV24-1	TGTGCCACCAGCGCAAAAATGCCCGGGGAGCTGTTTTTT	CATSAKMPGELFF
few	.	TRBJ2-2	TRBV7-9	TGTGCCAGCAGCTTTCTAGGGAACACCGGGGAGCTGTTTTTT	CASSFLGNTGELFF
.	.	TRBJ2-3	TRBV7-2	TGTGCCAGCAGCCCTGGGACAGGCGGGAGTACAGATACGCAGTATTTT	CASSPGTGGSTDTQYF
.	TRBD2	TRBJ2-7	TRBV5-4	TGTGCCAGCAGCTTGGATCCAGCGGGAGCTCAGGACGAGCAGTACTTC	CASSLDPAGAQDEQYF
few	.	TRBJ2-1	TRBV10-3	TGTGCCATCAGTGAGTATGGGCAGGGCGGCCCCTACAATGAGCAGTTCTTC	CAISEYGQGGPYNEQFF
few	.	TRBJ2-1	TRBV20-1	TGCAGTGCAACTACAGGACCCACCTATGAGCAGTTCTTC	CSATTGPTYEQFF
few	TRBD2	TRBJ2-3	TRBV6-6	TGTGCCAGCAGTTTAGGTCTAGCGGGAAACACAGATACGCAGTATTTT	CASSLGLAGNTDTQYF
.	TRBD2	TRBJ2-1	TRBV20-1	TGCAGTGCGGGTAGCGGGAAGGTGCTCTACAATGAGCAGTTCTTC	CSAGSGKVLYNEQFF
few	TRBD1	TRBJ2-7	TRBV6-2/TRBV6-3	TGTGCCAGCACGGCGGACAGGGGACCCTACGAGCAGTACTTC	CASTADRGPYEQYF
few	.	TRBJ2-7	TRBV6-2/TRBV6-3	TGTGCCAGCAGTTACGGGGTAACGTACGAGCAGTACTTC	CASSYGVTYEQYF